This TCR beta chain was identified in a study of molecular identifiers for immune sequencing clone quantification. Study summary: In replicates, RNA from about 21,000 or 97,000 naive CD8 cells was divided five ways and four parts were sequenced.

This clonotype was found a few times. TCRdb re-derived calls from the PCR reads in MiXCR, one entry per CDR3 protein. The sample records about 630,000 distinct CDR3 sequences, about 25% being singletons. This CDR3 has 15 amino acids. The V gene lost 2 bases and the J gene lost 9 bases, with 17 bases spanning the gap. Germline V lookup: CDR1 PRHDT, CDR2 FYEKMQ (reference sequence). Sequenced sample: naive CD8+ T cells from blood, with Jurkat cell RNA spiked in. Stated subset: FACS-sorted CD8+CD4-CCR7+CD45RA+ naive T cells. The chain employs TRBV13 and TRBJ2-1; D is possibly TRBD1 or TRBD2 (6 bases each). The sequence was collected from a human donor in good health. Some libraries in this study had Jurkat cell RNA spiked in. CDR3: CASSLRFGGPGEQFF. The CDR3 nucleotides read TGTGCCAGCAGCTTACGGTTTGGGGGGCCTGGTGAGCAGTTCTTC. The variable domain in full, with the rest retrieved from reference TRBV13 and TRBJ2-1, is AAGVIQSPRHLIKEKRETATLKCYPIPRHDTVYWYQQGPGQDPQFLISFYEKMQSDKGSIPDRFSAQQFSDYHSELNMSSLELGDSALYFCASSLRFGGPGEQFFGPGTRLTVL.